This is a list of T cell receptor beta chains from one sample in a study of cytomegalovirus exposure and HLA in healthy donors. TCRdb's copy holds only in-frame clones and misses some; the assay was immunoSEQ multiplex PCR. This table has about 97,000 clones, 79% appearing once. Sequenced: PBMCs. These receptors all stem from a male donor in good health and CMV-seropositive. Both conserved end residues are part of each CDR3. The D gene is left open where the match is weak. A row's size may be missing; if present it is once, few, many or a size class.

few	TRBV9	TRBJ2-2	TRBD1	TGTGCCAGCAGCTTGCGGACAGGCGACAACACCGGGGAGCTGTTTTTT	CASSLRTGDNTGELFF
few	TRBV11-2	TRBJ1-1	NA	TGTGCCAGCAGCACCGTCCAGGGAACTGAAGCTTTCTTT	CASSTVQGTEAFF
NA	TRBV7-9	TRBJ2-7	NA	TGTGCCAGCAGCCAAGCGGGTTACGAGCAGTACTTC	CASSQAGYEQYF
NA	TRBV5-6	TRBJ1-1	NA	TGTGCCAGCAGCTTGGCAGGGAACACTGAAGCTTTCTTT	CASSLAGNTEAFF
few	TRBV19	TRBJ2-7	TRBD2	TGTGCCAGTAGGCTACTAGCGGTGCCCTCCTACGAGCAGTACTTC	CASRLLAVPSYEQYF
NA	TRBV27	TRBJ2-7	NA	TGTGCCAGCAGTCTCACTAGTCGGGGCGAGCAGTACTTC	CASSLTSRGEQYF
NA	TRBV7-9	TRBJ2-5	TRBD1	TGTGCCAGCAGAGGGGGCCAGGAGACCCAGTACTTC	CASRGGQETQYF
NA	TRBV5-1	TRBJ2-5	NA	TGCGCCAGCAGTAGTGAGGACAGCAGAGAGACCCAGTACTTC	CASSSEDSRETQYF
NA	TRBV30	TRBJ2-7	NA	TGTGCCTGGGGGGCGGGGGCCTCTAACCAGTACTTC	CAWGAGASNQYF
NA	TRBV6-1	TRBJ1-1	NA	TGTGCCAGCGGGAGCCTCCAAGGGTTTCGCACTGAAGCTTTCTTT	CASGSLQGFRTEAFF
once	TRBV5-4	TRBJ1-6	TRBD1	TGTGCCAGCAGCTTGGTGCCAGGGGGCACTTCACCCCTCCACTTT	CASSLVPGGTSPLHF
NA	TRBV4-1	TRBJ2-3	TRBD2	TGCGCCAGCAGCCAAACTAGCGGGGCCTCAGATACGCAGTATTTT	CASSQTSGASDTQYF
NA	TRBV5-6	TRBJ2-7	NA	TGTGCCAGCAGCTTGTACTCGAGAAGGAGAGCTAACGAGCAGTACTTC	CASSLYSRRRANEQYF
NA	TRBV5-1	TRBJ2-4	TRBD1	TGCGCCAGCAGTAGGGGTGGGACAGGGCAAAACATTCAGTACTTC	CASSRGGTGQNIQYF
NA	TRBV6-5	TRBJ2-7	NA	TGTGCCAGCAGCCCGCCGGGCGGGTACGAGCAGTACTTC	CASSPPGGYEQYF
NA	TRBV5-4	TRBJ2-7	TRBD1	TGTGCCAGCAGCCTGGACAGGGGAGGCTACGAGCAGTACTTC	CASSLDRGGYEQYF